This TCR beta chain appears in the sequencing data of a study of blood T cell repertoires in COVID-19. In its sample, this clone was seen once. CDR1 and CDR2 (germline): LGHDT, YNNKEL (reference sequence). CDR3 size: 14 residues. Between the trimmed V and J ends, which lost 0 bases and 1 base, there was a span of 6 bases. Participant reports of clinical history set cohort assignment. The assay was immunoSEQ multiplex PCR, and TCRdb's table has in-frame clones only and misses some. The table lists more than 250,000 clones, about 83% of them singletons, with 6% to 6.5% in the top ten. The chain combines TRBV3-1 (or the pseudogene TRBV3-2) with TRBJ1-1; D call uncertain. Input material: PBMCs or T cells enriched from blood (not recorded which). The sequence was collected from a woman aged 35 to 49 who had recovered from COVID-19. CDR3 protein: CASSQDTRNTEAFF. The CDR3 DNA reads as TGTGCCAGCAGCCAAGATACTAGGAACACTGAAGCTTTCTTT.